The rows below give T cell receptor beta chains drawn from one sample of a study of CD8 T cells in Susac syndrome. Each CDR3 protein gets one entry after TCRdb re-called the immunoSEQ multiplex PCR reads with MiXCR. The repertoire includes some 200,000 distinct CDR3 sequences, nearly 97% of them detected once, and 0.095% sits in the top ten. Material: CD4+ T cells from PBMCs. These receptors were obtained from a human donor with multiple sclerosis. Both conserved end residues are part of each CDR3. Each record gives: J gene, D gene, V gene, clone size, CDR3 DNA, CDR3 protein. The D gene is left open where the match is weak. A clone size is listed for some rows: how often the clone was seen (once, few, many), or a class if it is expanded.

j_gene: TRBJ2-1; d_gene: .; v_gene: TRBV7-9; abundance: .; CDR3nt: TGTGCCAGCGCAGTTGAATCCGAGCAGTTCTTC; CDR3aa: CASAVESEQFF
j_gene: TRBJ2-7; d_gene: TRBD2; v_gene: TRBV7-9; abundance: .; CDR3nt: TGTGCCAGCAGCCGGGGACTAGGAAGCGAGCAGTACTTC; CDR3aa: CASSRGLGSEQYF
j_gene: TRBJ1-2; d_gene: .; v_gene: TRBV3-1; abundance: once; CDR3nt: TGTGCCAGCAGCCAAGACCCCCAAGGTGGCTACACCTTC; CDR3aa: CASSQDPQGGYTF
j_gene: TRBJ2-2; d_gene: .; v_gene: TRBV7-2; abundance: .; CDR3nt: TGTGCCAGCAGCCCGGTGGCCGGGGAGCTGTTTTTT; CDR3aa: CASSPVAGELFF
j_gene: TRBJ2-7; d_gene: .; v_gene: TRBV2; abundance: .; CDR3nt: TGTGCCAGCAGCCAAGAGGTCGAGCAGTACTTC; CDR3aa: CASSQEVEQYF
j_gene: TRBJ2-5; d_gene: .; v_gene: TRBV15; abundance: .; CDR3nt: TGTGCCACGGGGGGCATGAGAAGTGAGACCCAGTACTTC; CDR3aa: CATGGMRSETQYF
j_gene: TRBJ2-3; d_gene: .; v_gene: TRBV13; abundance: .; CDR3nt: TGTGCCAGCAGCTCCGCTGTCACAGATACGCAGTATTTT; CDR3aa: CASSSAVTDTQYF
j_gene: TRBJ1-1; d_gene: .; v_gene: TRBV11-2; abundance: .; CDR3nt: TGTGCCAGCATGGTCAAACGGAACACTGAAGCTTTCTTT; CDR3aa: CASMVKRNTEAFF
j_gene: TRBJ2-7; d_gene: .; v_gene: TRBV5-1; abundance: .; CDR3nt: TGCGCCAGCAGTCCGTTTGAACAGAACTACGAGCAGTACTTC; CDR3aa: CASSPFEQNYEQYF
j_gene: TRBJ1-5; d_gene: .; v_gene: TRBV30; abundance: once; CDR3nt: TGTGCCTGGAGTGGGGGTGTTGAGCAGCCCCAGCATTTT; CDR3aa: CAWSGGVEQPQHF
j_gene: TRBJ2-3; d_gene: .; v_gene: TRBV5-1; abundance: .; CDR3nt: TGCGCCAGCAGCTTGGATCCCAGGGGTCCAGATACGCAGTATTTT; CDR3aa: CASSLDPRGPDTQYF
j_gene: TRBJ2-7; d_gene: .; v_gene: TRBV11-2; abundance: .; CDR3nt: TGTGCCAGCAGCTTAGATAGGACCGCCCGCACCGAGCAGTACTTC; CDR3aa: CASSLDRTARTEQYF
j_gene: TRBJ2-7; d_gene: .; v_gene: TRBV13; abundance: .; CDR3nt: TGTGCCAGCACCTCGGGGGCAGCCTACGAGCAGTACTTC; CDR3aa: CASTSGAAYEQYF
j_gene: TRBJ2-7; d_gene: .; v_gene: TRBV30; abundance: once; CDR3nt: TGTGCCTGGATGGGGAGTCCTTACGAGCAGTACTTC; CDR3aa: CAWMGSPYEQYF
j_gene: TRBJ2-1; d_gene: TRBD1; v_gene: TRBV12-3/TRBV12-4; abundance: .; CDR3nt: TGTGCCAGCAGTCCCCTAGGGGGCCGGGGTGCTGAGCAGTTCTTC; CDR3aa: CASSPLGGRGAEQFF
j_gene: TRBJ2-3; d_gene: TRBD1; v_gene: TRBV14; abundance: .; CDR3nt: TGTGCCAGCAGCCTTCGGACAGGGGGCTTCACAGATACGCAGTATTTT; CDR3aa: CASSLRTGGFTDTQYF
j_gene: TRBJ2-7; d_gene: TRBD1; v_gene: TRBV5-1; abundance: once; CDR3nt: TGCGCCAGCAGCTTGGTAGGGACAGGGGTAAGAATTTCCTACGAGCAGTACTTC; CDR3aa: CASSLVGTGVRISYEQYF
j_gene: TRBJ2-5; d_gene: .; v_gene: TRBV2; abundance: .; CDR3nt: TGTGCCAGCAGTACCGGACTGTACCAAGAGACCCAGTACTTC; CDR3aa: CASSTGLYQETQYF
j_gene: TRBJ2-7; d_gene: .; v_gene: TRBV7-9; abundance: .; CDR3nt: TGTGCCAGCAGCTTAGTAGCCGAGCAGTACTTC; CDR3aa: CASSLVAEQYF
j_gene: TRBJ2-1; d_gene: .; v_gene: TRBV28; abundance: .; CDR3nt: TGTGCCAGCAGTTTGACCCTCGATGAGCAGTTCTTC; CDR3aa: CASSLTLDEQFF
j_gene: TRBJ1-2; d_gene: .; v_gene: TRBV6-5; abundance: .; CDR3nt: TGTGCCAGCAGTTTCCTCTCCAGTCGGGGGGACTATGGCTACACCTTC; CDR3aa: CASSFLSSRGDYGYTF
j_gene: TRBJ2-5; d_gene: .; v_gene: TRBV3-1; abundance: .; CDR3nt: TGTGCCAGCAGCCAAGTTCGGCTAGCTCGTGGGGAGACCCAGTACTTC; CDR3aa: CASSQVRLARGETQYF
j_gene: TRBJ2-1; d_gene: .; v_gene: TRBV28; abundance: .; CDR3nt: TGTGCCAGCATCTCCCCGGGAACTTCCTACAATGAGCAGTTCTTC; CDR3aa: CASISPGTSYNEQFF
j_gene: TRBJ2-7; d_gene: TRBD1; v_gene: TRBV2; abundance: .; CDR3nt: TGTGCCAGCAGCGACAGGGGGTCCCACGAGCAGTACTTC; CDR3aa: CASSDRGSHEQYF